The clone carrying this T cell receptor beta chain appeared many times. Sample time point: sample taken at primary tumor resection. Frozen PBMC, nontumor lung or tumor provided whole RNA, which was sequenced unsorted. Each CDR3 protein gets one entry after TCRdb re-called the 5' RACE reads with MiXCR. The sample lists about 23,000 distinct CDR3 sequences, around 4.7% occurring once. These data are taken from a study of spatial heterogeneity in lung cancer. The CDR3 is made up of 14 amino acids. V lost 7 bases, J lost 4 bases, and 14 bases lay in between. The chain links TRBV12-3 or TRBV12-4 to TRBJ2-1; D possibly corresponds to TRBD2 (6 bases). The TCR comes from a male donor with early-stage non-small cell lung cancer. The source material was PBMCs, sampled at surgery. The CDR3 DNA reads TGTGCCAGCACCCTCGGCGGGATGTACAATGAGCAGTTCTTC. This gives the protein CASTLGGMYNEQFF.